The 4 T cell receptor beta chains below all came from one sample that was sequenced in a study of PD-L1 blockade in urothelial cancer. TCRdb's copy holds only in-frame clones and misses some; the assay was immunoSEQ multiplex PCR. Among over 35,000 clones listed, roughly 90% were seen once. Time point indicated: pretreatment peripheral blood. The sample consisted of PBMCs, taken around atezolizumab (anti-PD-L1) treatment. The receptors stem from a woman aged 55-70 years with urothelial cancer.

The V call is TRBV6-4, the J call TRBJ2-1, with D tentatively TRBD2 (5 bases). Deletions cut 6 bases from V and 9 bases from J, with 21 bases between. Germline V gives CDR1 MRHNA, CDR2 SNTAGT. This CDR3 is built from 15 residues. CDR3: CASSQQDLEGSEQFF. In DNA form, the CDR3 reads TGTGCCAGCAGCCAGCAGGACTTGGAAGGTAGTGAGCAGTTCTTC.

The table lists this clone with a few counts. J is TRBJ1-1 and V is TRBV19; 8 positions agree with TRBD1. Germline trimming cut 8 bases from V and 0 bases from J; bases unmatched to any gene: 14. Germline loops: CDR1 LNHDA, CDR2 SQIVND (reference sequence). There are 17 residues in the CDR3. The CDR3 loop reads CASLRSGTGLMNTEAFF. In DNA form, the CDR3 reads TGTGCCAGTTTAAGATCCGGGACAGGACTTATGAACACTGAAGCTTTCTTT.

V and J are TRBV7-9 and TRBJ2-7; 8 bases are shared with TRBD2. The V gene end was trimmed by 5 bases and the J gene end by 3 bases; junction bases not matched to a gene: 15. CDR3 length: 17 residues. Germline values: CDR1 SEHNR, CDR2 FQNEAQ (reference sequence). The CDR3 nucleotides read TGTGCCAGCAGCGCGCCGGGACTAGGGTTTAATGACTACGAGCAGTACTTC. Translating it yields CASSAPGLGFNDYEQYF.

This chain joins TRBV5-1 and TRBJ2-7; TRBD1 aligns across 9 bases. Looked up from germline, CDR1 is SGHRS and CDR2 is YFSETQ. V lost 4 bases and J lost 4; bases outside the gene matches: 9. This CDR3 is built from 15 residues. CDR3 coding DNA: TGCGCCAGCAGCACAGGGGGCTTTAATATGTACGAGCAGTACTTC. Residues: CASSTGGFNMYEQYF. The full variable domain, its missing parts supplied by reference TRBV5-1 and TRBJ2-7, is KAGVTQTPRYLIKTRGQQVTLSCSPISGHRSVSWYQQTPGQGLQFLFEYFSETQRNKGNFPGRFSGRQFSNSRSEMNVSTLELGDSALYLCASSTGGFNMYEQYFGPGTRLTVT.